A single T cell receptor (beta chain) is shown here with its context. The target antigen is unknown. The data stem from a study of shared clonotypes between healthy human individuals. Study information: Three plates each covered CD4 naive and memory; CD8 naive two, CD8 memory one. The study's findings and limits: Only blood was sampled, and tissue TCR repertoires likely differ from blood ones. Among a handful of donors, roughly 5% of naive CD4 clonotypes were found in common.

The protocol was immunoSEQ multiplex PCR, while the TCRdb copy is restricted to in-frame clones and leaves out a portion. The repertoire has fewer than 3 million clones, less than 95% of them found once; the top ten carry about 0.41%. The germline V gene encodes CDR1 GTSNPN and CDR2 SVGIG (reference sequence). V was pared by 4 bases and J by 5 bases, with 8 bases between. The CDR3 covers 11 residues. The rearrangement joins TRBV30 to TRBJ1-1; D might be TRBD1 (5 bases). The origin of this receptor is a man aged 18 to 29 in good health. Some clones in this sample may be carry-over from other donors' samples. Specimen: naive CD4+ T cells from PBMCs. Stated subset: CD45RA+ positively selected. The CDR3 bases are TGTGCCTGGATGGGGGAGACTGAAGCTTTCTTT. This translates into CAWMGETEAFF.